Listed here are 26 T cell receptor beta chains from one sample, sequenced in a study of T cell responses to AZD1222 COVID-19 vaccine. Libraries were prepared by immunoSEQ multiplex PCR; TCRdb keeps only in-frame clonotypes and omits some of them. The sample carries 200,000 or so clones, about 93% recorded once. This material consisted of peripheral blood, taken 28 days after the second AZD1222 dose. The receptor source for this set is an adult who received the AZD1222 COVID-19 vaccine.

The V call is TRBV9, the J call TRBJ1-5; D unresolved. V was shortened by 0 bases and J by 1 base, with 5 bases between the two germline ends. CDR1 is SGDLS, CDR2 YYNGEE, per germline. This CDR3 region has 14 residues. CDR3 bases: TGTGCCAGCAGCGTAGGAAACAGCAATCAGCCCCAGCATTTT. Protein sequence: CASSVGNSNQPQHF. The whole variable domain, remainder taken from reference TRBV9 and TRBJ1-5, is DSGVTQTPKHLITATGQRVTLRCSPRSGDLSVYWYQQSLDQGLQFLIQYYNGEERAKGNILERFSAQQFPDLHSELNLSSLELGDSALYFCASSVGNSNQPQHFGDGTRLSIL.

V is TRBV11-2 and J is TRBJ2-3; the D gene could be TRBD1 or TRBD2 (5 bases each). The CDR3 is 16 amino acids. Trimming cost V 7 bases and J 2 bases, with 19 bases left between them. The V gene's germline CDR1 is SGHAT and CDR2 FQNNGV. This chain's CDR3 is CASTPGTNFFTDTQYF. CDR3 sequence (DNA): TGTGCCAGCACCCCAGGGACCAACTTTTTCACAGATACGCAGTATTTT.

This rearrangement joins TRBV5-4 to TRBJ1-1; maybe TRBD1 (6 bases). Deletions cut 0 bases from V and 1 base from J, with 7 bases between. This CDR3 contains 14 residues. The germline gives CDR1 SGHNT, CDR2 YYREEE (reference sequence). CDR3 nucleotides: TGTGCCAGCAGCTTGGGGACAGAGAACACTGAAGCTTTCTTT. Residues: CASSLGTENTEAFF.

CDR3 in amino acids: CASSLAAGGSTNEKLFF. The DNA of the CDR3 is TGCGCCAGCAGCTTGGCCGCGGGCGGGTCAACTAATGAAAAACTGTTTTTT. This chain joins TRBV5-1 and TRBJ1-4; D call uncertain. Germline lookup yields CDR1 SGHRS and CDR2 YFSETQ. V lost 0 bases and J lost 0, with 12 bases in between. The CDR3 runs to 17 residues. The variable domain in full, completed from reference TRBV5-1 and TRBJ1-4, reads KAGVTQTPRYLIKTRGQQVTLSCSPISGHRSVSWYQQTPGQGLQFLFEYFSETQRNKGNFPGRFSGRQFSNSRSEMNVSTLELGDSALYLCASSLAAGGSTNEKLFFGSGTQLSVL.

The V gene is TRBV6-5, the J gene TRBJ1-5; 7 bases fit TRBD1. The germline gives CDR1 MNHEY, CDR2 SVGAGI. V lost 7 bases, J lost 4 bases, and 7 bases stayed unmatched. CDR3 length equals 14 residues. Here the CDR3 reads CASTRQGENQPQHF. The CDR3 DNA reads TGTGCCAGCACTAGGCAGGGGGAGAATCAGCCCCAGCATTTT.

V and J are TRBV29-1 and TRBJ1-2; D not certain. V lost 6 bases and J lost 4, with 9 bases in between. This CDR3 comprises 11 residues. Germline V gene sequence: CDR1 SQVTM, CDR2 ANQGSEA. The CDR3 bases are TGCAGCGTGCCCCCGGGCTATGGCTACACCTTC. This translates into CSVPPGYGYTF.

This chain joins TRBV3-1 (or the pseudogene TRBV3-2) and TRBJ1-1; a weak D match, TRBD1 (5 bases). Trimming removed 0 bases at V and 5 bases at J, with 10 bases between. CDR1 is LGHDT and CDR2 is YNNKEL in the germline V gene (reference sequence). This CDR3 contains 14 residues. Here the CDR3 reads CASSQDGGRTEAFF. The CDR3 DNA sequence: TGTGCCAGCAGCCAAGACGGGGGTCGAACTGAAGCTTTCTTT.

The genes are TRBV3-1 (or the pseudogene TRBV3-2) and TRBJ2-6, with D unresolved. CDR1 and CDR2 from the germline V gene are LGHDT and YNNKEL (reference sequence). V lost 4 bases, J lost 0 bases, and 7 bases lay in between. The CDR3 runs 15 residues. The CDR3 DNA reads TGTGCCAGCAGCCCGTCTCACTCTGGGGCCAACGTCCTGACTTTC. It encodes CASSPSHSGANVLTF.

V is TRBV5-1 and J is TRBJ2-3; the D gene could be TRBD1 or TRBD2 (5 bases each). Germline assignment: CDR1 SGHRS and CDR2 YFSETQ. The CDR3 has 16 residues. V dropped 3 bases and J dropped 0 bases, with 14 bases sitting between them. CDR3 in DNA: TGCGCCAGCAGCTCGTCCGGGACCCAGAGCACAGATACGCAGTATTTT. The encoded protein is CASSSSGTQSTDTQYF.

The chain is built from TRBV3-1 (or the pseudogene TRBV3-2) and TRBJ2-2, with a possible D match to TRBD1 (6 bases). V was trimmed by 10 bases and J by 1 base, leaving 16 bases between them. Germline CDR1 reads LGHDT; CDR2 reads YNNKEL (reference sequence). This CDR3 is built from 15 residues. CDR3 amino acids: CATLAATGNTGELFF. The CDR3, as DNA: TGTGCCACCCTAGCTGCGACAGGGAACACCGGGGAGCTGTTTTTT.

This sequence joins TRBV6-6 and TRBJ1-2; D gene unclear. V lost 8 bases and J 3 bases, leaving 13 bases between the germline ends. The CDR3 loop spans 13 amino acids. Germline assignment: CDR1 MNHNY and CDR2 SVGAGI (reference sequence). This CDR3 reads CASGRRVDYGYTF. The CDR3 nucleotides read TGTGCCAGCGGTCGTAGGGTGGACTATGGCTACACCTTC.

In this sample, this clone turned up once. The chain employs TRBV28 and TRBJ1-2; D gene ambiguous. The CDR3 is 13 residues long. CDR1 is MDHEN and CDR2 is SYDVKM in the germline V gene. V was pared by 6 bases and J by 6 bases, with 14 bases between. The CDR3 loop is CASSSYRIDGYTF. The CDR3, as DNA: TGTGCCAGCAGCTCGTACAGAATCGATGGCTACACCTTC.

This rearrangement joins TRBV20-1 to TRBJ1-1; D possibly corresponds to TRBD1 (5 bases). CDR1 and CDR2 (germline): DFQATT, SNEGSKA (reference sequence). The CDR3 sequence is 11 residues long. The CDR3 spells CGGTINTEAFF. CDR3 coding DNA: TGCGGGGGTACGATCAACACTGAAGCTTTCTTT.

This clone was observed a single time. This chain uses TRBV7-9 with TRBJ1-2; 7 bases map to TRBD1. CDR3 length equals 15 residues. V was clipped by 7 bases and J by 8 bases; unmatched bases: 16. Per the germline V gene, CDR1 is SEHNR and CDR2 is FQNEAQ (reference sequence). The CDR3 loop reads CASTAETGTEHGYTF. As DNA, the CDR3 is TGTGCCAGCACAGCGGAGACCGGGACAGAACACGGCTACACCTTC.

The chain recombines TRBV19 with TRBJ2-1, with TRBD2 matching 9 bases. Per germline, CDR1 LNHDA and CDR2 SQIVND (reference sequence). V trimming: 3 bases; J trimming: 7 bases; junction bases outside the gene matches: 7. CDR3 length: 15 residues. CDR3 nucleotides: TGTGCCAGTAGTATTCCCAGCGGGGGGAGAAATGAGCAGTTCTTC. Translated, it gives CASSIPSGGRNEQFF.

Details on this clone: An end of the junction differs from the germline gene, which may be a read error. This chain connects TRBV12-5 to TRBJ2-7, with TRBD2 as a possible D gene (7 bases). There are 13 residues in the CDR3. The germline V gene has CDR1 LGHNT and CDR2 FRNRAP. CDR3 protein: CASGFARGGHHDF. The CDR3 DNA reads TGTGCTAGTGGTTTCGCCCGCGGGGGCCACCACGACTTC.

The chain has TRBV3-1 (or the pseudogene TRBV3-2) and TRBJ2-1, with 13 positions matching TRBD2. The CDR3 is 15 residues long. The V gene end was trimmed by 6 bases and the J gene end by 9 bases; junction bases not matched to a gene: 8. Germline V lookup: CDR1 LGHDT, CDR2 YNNKEL (reference sequence). The CDR3 loop reads CASSQTSGGAVEQFF. CDR3 in DNA: TGTGCCAGCAGTCAAACTAGCGGGGGGGCGGTTGAGCAGTTCTTC.

The CDR3 region has the DNA TGCGCCAGCAGCCTATTGGGACAGTTTACCGAGCAGTACTTC. Protein product: CASSLLGQFTEQYF. The chain combines TRBV5-1 with TRBJ2-7, with 7 bases identical to TRBD1. This CDR3 has 14 amino acids. Germline CDR1 and CDR2: SGHRS and YFSETQ. Trimming removed 4 bases from V and 6 bases from J; junction bases left unmatched: 10.

The rearrangement links TRBV30 to TRBJ2-7; 11 bases fit TRBD1. Germline assignment: CDR1 GTSNPN and CDR2 SVGIG (reference sequence). The CDR3 totals 12 residues. The V and J ends lost 5 bases and 4 bases, in that order; junction bases with no gene match: 1. Here the CDR3 DNA reads TGTGCCTGGGGGACAGGGGGGTACGAGCAGTACTTC. It specifies CAWGTGGYEQYF.

The V call is TRBV7-3, the J call TRBJ2-2; D may match TRBD1 or TRBD2 (6 bases each). The CDR3 has 16 amino acids. Trimming pared 1 base from V and 1 base from J, leaving 10 bases between. CDR1 and CDR2 from the germline V gene are SGHTA and FQGTGA. The CDR3 DNA reads as TGTGCCAGCAGCTTAATTGGGGGGCAGAACACCGGGGAGCTGTTTTTT. Translated: CASSLIGGQNTGELFF.

This clone appeared once. The chain joins TRBV4-1 to TRBJ1-1; TRBD1 might be the D (5 bases). This CDR3 has 15 residues. V gave up 8 bases and J gave up 0 bases, with 16 bases separating them. Per germline, CDR1 MGHRA and CDR2 YSYEKL. In DNA form, the CDR3 reads TGCGCCAGCGGGGGAAAAGGGACTATGAACACTGAAGCTTTCTTT. Translated: CASGGKGTMNTEAFF.

The chain couples TRBV28 to TRBJ2-7, with no clear D. There are 11 residues in the CDR3. The ends were cut back, 7 bases at V and 7 bases at J, with 11 bases in the middle. Germline assignment: CDR1 MDHEN and CDR2 SYDVKM. CDR3 DNA sequence: TGTGCCAGCACCCAATTCGGGGAGCAGTACTTC. This encodes CASTQFGEQYF.

This clone was recorded once. V and J are TRBV3-1 (or the pseudogene TRBV3-2) and TRBJ1-3; no clear D. Trimming removed 5 bases at V and 0 bases at J, with 11 bases between. This CDR3 comprises 15 residues. The germline gives CDR1 LGHDT, CDR2 YNNKEL (reference sequence). The CDR3 DNA follows: TGTGCCAGCAGCATAACCGATTACTCTGGAAACACCATATATTTT. It translates to CASSITDYSGNTIYF.

V and J are TRBV9 and TRBJ2-3; TRBD2 aligns across 7 bases. This CDR3 spans 17 amino acids. The trim removed 0 bases at V and 2 bases at J, leaving 9 bases unmatched. From germline, CDR1 is SGDLS and CDR2 YYNGEE. The CDR3 sequence: CASSVGASGNPTDTQYF. The CDR3 DNA sequence: TGTGCCAGCAGCGTAGGGGCTAGCGGTAATCCCACAGATACGCAGTATTTT.

This chain links TRBV5-4 with TRBJ1-1, with 7 bases lining up with TRBD1. The CDR3 is 14 amino acids. CDR1 and CDR2 (germline): SGHNT, YYREEE (reference sequence). V lost 2 bases to trimming and J lost 1 base; unmatched junction nucleotides: 2. The CDR3 is CASSFDRENTEAFF. The CDR3 region has the DNA TGTGCCAGCAGCTTCGACAGGGAGAACACTGAAGCTTTCTTT.

The genes are TRBV9 and TRBJ2-7, with 8 positions matching TRBD1. The CDR3 is 15 amino acids. V lost 0 bases to trimming and J lost 4 bases; unmatched junction nucleotides: 6. Germline CDR1 is SGDLS and CDR2 is YYNGEE. The CDR3 here is CASSVEGTGRYEQYF. The CDR3 nucleotides are TGTGCCAGCAGCGTAGAAGGGACAGGACGGTACGAGCAGTACTTC.